The 17 T cell receptor beta chains below come from one sample, sequenced in a study of shared clonotypes between healthy human individuals. This table comes from immunoSEQ multiplex PCR, and its TCRdb copy is limited to in-frame clones, with some not included. The repertoire holds just over 2,000,000 clones, approximately 94% seen once, with around 1.1% in the top ten. CD45RO-negative, CCR7-selected cells formed the naive CD8 fraction, which excluded terminally differentiated effector memory CD45RA+ cells. The material sequenced was naive CD8+ T cells sorted from blood. These receptors originate from a man between 18 and 29 years old in good health.

The chain recombines TRBV5-5 with TRBJ2-7; a possible D gene is TRBD1 (6 bases). CDR3 length equals 14 residues. Looked up from germline, CDR1 is SGHKS and CDR2 is YYEKEE (reference sequence). Trimming took off 0 bases at V and 1 base at J, with 8 bases between the two ends. CDR3 DNA: TGTGCCAGCAGCTTGGAGGACAGATCCTACGAGCAGTACTTC. This sequence encodes CASSLEDRSYEQYF.

The chain couples TRBV7-9 to TRBJ1-5; tentatively, D is TRBD1 (6 bases). The CDR3 runs 16 residues. In germline, CDR1 is SEHNR, CDR2 FQNEAQ (reference sequence). V lost 2 bases and J 5 bases, leaving 16 bases between the germline ends. CDR3 bases: TGTGCCAGCAGCTTATACGTTGGGGGCAGGGATCAGCCCCAGCATTTT. Its protein is CASSLYVGGRDQPQHF.

This sequence joins TRBV7-9 and TRBJ2-7; 7 bases fit TRBD2. The CDR3 contains 15 residues. Germline V gene data show CDR1 as SEHNR and CDR2 as FQNEAQ (reference sequence). V trimming: 1 base; J trimming: 2 bases; junction bases outside the gene matches: 5. The CDR3 loop is CASSLGTSVTYEQYF. Here the CDR3 DNA reads TGTGCCAGCAGCTTAGGTACTAGCGTAACCTACGAGCAGTACTTC. The variable domain in full, completed from reference TRBV7-9 and TRBJ2-7, reads DTGVSQNPRHKITKRGQNVTFRCDPISEHNRLYWYRQTLGQGPEFLTYFQNEAQLEKSRLLSDRFSAERPKGSFSTLEIQRTEQGDSAMYLCASSLGTSVTYEQYFGPGTRLTVT.

The chain combines TRBV9 with TRBJ2-7; D gene uncertain. The ends were cut back, 2 bases at V and 6 bases at J, with 9 bases in the middle. The length of the CDR3 is 12 residues. Germline CDR1 SGDLS, CDR2 YYNGEE. The CDR3 region has the DNA TGTGCCAGCAGCGTTTTTAGTGGCGAGCAGTACTTC. It translates to CASSVFSGEQYF.

The chain is built from TRBV30 and TRBJ2-1; TRBD2 is a possible D gene (5 bases). The germline V and J ends were trimmed by 3 bases and 5 bases, with 26 bases remaining between them. In germline, CDR1 is GTSNPN, CDR2 SVGIG (reference sequence). This CDR3 is built from 18 residues. Here the CDR3 DNA reads TGTGCCTGGAGGGATATACCCAGCGGTGGAGGACTTGACAATGAGCAGTTCTTC. It codes for CAWRDIPSGGGLDNEQFF. Based on the CDR3 plus reference TRBV30 and TRBJ2-1, the full variable domain is SQTIHQWPATLVQPVGSPLSLECTVEGTSNPNLYWYRQAAGRGLQLLFYSVGIGQISSEVPQNLSASRPQDRQFILSSKKLLLSDSGFYLCAWRDIPSGGGLDNEQFFGPGTRLTVL.

The chain has TRBV6-5 and TRBJ1-4; D is unclear. CDR3 size: 14 residues. Germline V lookup: CDR1 MNHEY, CDR2 SVGAGI. The V and J ends lost 10 bases and 2 bases respectively, with 14 bases between them. This CDR3 reads CATTRGGTNEKLFF. CDR3 bases: TGTGCCACCACCCGGGGAGGGACTAATGAAAAACTGTTTTTT.

The count of this clone is one. V usage is TRBV7-9 and J usage is TRBJ2-7; possible D gene TRBD2, 5 bases. The CDR3 totals 17 residues. Trimming took off 5 bases at V and 5 bases at J, with 25 bases between the two ends. Looked up from germline, CDR1 is SEHNR and CDR2 is FQNEAQ (reference sequence). CDR3 DNA: TGTGCCAGCAGCCCCCTTTGGGGATTCGGAGGAGCCGACGAGCAGTACTTC. Its protein product is CASSPLWGFGGADEQYF.

This sequence joins TRBV11-2 and TRBJ2-7; 8 positions agree with TRBD1. CDR3 length equals 15 residues. V lost 5 bases and J lost 0; bases outside the gene matches: 6. CDR1 is SGHAT, CDR2 FQNNGV, per germline. CDR3: CASSPRDRHSYEQYF. The CDR3 DNA is TGTGCCAGCAGCCCTCGGGACAGGCACTCCTACGAGCAGTACTTC.

This rearrangement joins TRBV11-2 to TRBJ2-3; 14 bases line up with TRBD2. This CDR3 is built from 17 residues. Per germline, CDR1 SGHAT and CDR2 FQNNGV. Trimming at V came to 5 bases and at J to 6 bases, leaving 10 bases not matched to a gene. The DNA of the CDR3 is TGTGCCAGCAGCCCCACCCAGGGACTAGCGGGAGAGGATACGCAGTATTTT. This encodes CASSPTQGLAGEDTQYF.

The sample holds one count of this clone. This chain uses TRBV7-9 with TRBJ2-2; D unclear. Trimming removed 5 bases from V and 7 bases from J, with 11 bases in between. The CDR3 covers 13 residues. The germline V gene has CDR1 SEHNR and CDR2 FQNEAQ (reference sequence). The CDR3 spells CASSPPLDGELFF. DNA of the CDR3: TGTGCCAGCAGCCCCCCACTCGACGGGGAGCTGTTTTTT.

V is TRBV7-2 and J is TRBJ2-7; tentative D call: TRBD2 (5 bases). The CDR3 is 15 residues long. Trimming left V 6 bases short and J 0 bases short, with 15 bases between. The germline V gene encodes CDR1 SGHTA and CDR2 FQGNSA. Here the CDR3 reads CASRGETTISYEQYF. DNA of the CDR3: TGTGCCAGCAGGGGTGAGACTACAATCTCCTACGAGCAGTACTTC.

This clone occurred once. This sample includes further DNA sequences coding for the same CDR3. The genes are TRBV5-6 and TRBJ2-1; D perhaps matches TRBD2 (6 bases). V lost 2 bases, J lost 3 bases, and 12 bases lay in between. Per germline, CDR1 SGHDT and CDR2 YYEEEE. The CDR3 has 15 amino acids. The CDR3 DNA reads TGTGCCAGCAGCTTTGGGGACTTCAGCTACAATGAGCAGTTCTTC. Its translation: CASSFGDFSYNEQFF.

V gene TRBV6-5 combines with J gene TRBJ2-1, with 7 nucleotides matching TRBD1. Trimming removed 2 bases from V and 7 bases from J; junction bases left unmatched: 8. The CDR3 runs 15 residues. Per the germline V gene, CDR1 is MNHEY and CDR2 is SVGAGI. CDR3 region: CASSYTAGGRNEQFF. The CDR3 nucleotides read TGTGCCAGCAGTTACACGGCAGGGGGACGGAATGAGCAGTTCTTC.

The V call is TRBV4-1, the J call TRBJ2-1, with D perhaps TRBD2 (5 bases). V dropped 0 bases and J dropped 3 bases, with 15 bases sitting between them. The CDR3 is made up of 17 amino acids. Germline CDR1 is MGHRA and CDR2 is YSYEKL. The CDR3 loop is CASSQELAFEGYNEQFF. The CDR3 DNA reads as TGCGCCAGCAGCCAAGAACTGGCGTTCGAGGGCTACAATGAGCAGTTCTTC.

The chain is built from TRBV7-9 and TRBJ2-3; D uncertain. The length of the CDR3 is 17 residues. Germline-derived CDR1 and CDR2 are SEHNR and FQNEAQ (reference sequence). The V gene lost 5 bases and the J gene lost 2 bases, with 20 bases spanning the gap. The CDR3 sequence is CASSLISTEFNTDTQYF. In DNA, the CDR3 is TGTGCCAGCAGCCTTATCTCCACAGAATTCAACACAGATACGCAGTATTTT.

This clone was recorded a few times. This chain links TRBV7-9 with TRBJ1-5, with D unclear. Trimming shortened V by 6 bases and J by 3 bases, and 6 bases separated the two germline ends. The CDR3 is 12 residues long. Germline lookup yields CDR1 SEHNR and CDR2 FQNEAQ (reference sequence). CDR3 sequence reads: CASSHNNQPQHF. The CDR3 nucleotides are TGTGCCAGCAGTCACAACAATCAGCCCCAGCATTTT.

The chain carries TRBV30 and TRBJ2-1; D not certain. CDR3 length equals 12 residues. In germline, CDR1 is GTSNPN, CDR2 SVGIG (reference sequence). Trimming cost V 2 bases and J 9 bases, with 11 bases left between them. CDR3 in DNA: TGTGCCTGGAGTCGAATCGTACGTGAGCAGTTCTTC. It yields the protein CAWSRIVREQFF.